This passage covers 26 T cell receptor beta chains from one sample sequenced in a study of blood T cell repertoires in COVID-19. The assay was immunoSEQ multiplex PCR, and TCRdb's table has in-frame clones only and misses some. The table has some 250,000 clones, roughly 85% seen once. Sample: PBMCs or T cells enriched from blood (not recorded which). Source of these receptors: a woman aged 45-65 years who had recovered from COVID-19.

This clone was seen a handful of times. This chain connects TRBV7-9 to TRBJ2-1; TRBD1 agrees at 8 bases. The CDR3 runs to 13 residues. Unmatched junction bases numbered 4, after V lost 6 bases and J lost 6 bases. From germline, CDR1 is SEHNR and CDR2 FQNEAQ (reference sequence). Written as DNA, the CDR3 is TGTGCCAGCAGACAAGACAGGGGCAATGAGCAGTTCTTC. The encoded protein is CASRQDRGNEQFF.

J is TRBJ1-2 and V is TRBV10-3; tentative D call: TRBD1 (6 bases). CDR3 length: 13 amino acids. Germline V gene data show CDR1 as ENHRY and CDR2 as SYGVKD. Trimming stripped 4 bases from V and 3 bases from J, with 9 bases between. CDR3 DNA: TGTGCCATCAGTGCAGGGGCTGACTATGGCTACACCTTC. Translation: CAISAGADYGYTF.

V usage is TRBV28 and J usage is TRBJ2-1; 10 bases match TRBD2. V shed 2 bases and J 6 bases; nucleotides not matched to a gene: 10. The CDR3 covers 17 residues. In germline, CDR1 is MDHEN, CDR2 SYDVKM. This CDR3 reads CASSLRRLAGVSNEQFF. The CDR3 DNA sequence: TGTGCCAGCAGTTTACGGCGGCTAGCGGGAGTGTCCAATGAGCAGTTCTTC.

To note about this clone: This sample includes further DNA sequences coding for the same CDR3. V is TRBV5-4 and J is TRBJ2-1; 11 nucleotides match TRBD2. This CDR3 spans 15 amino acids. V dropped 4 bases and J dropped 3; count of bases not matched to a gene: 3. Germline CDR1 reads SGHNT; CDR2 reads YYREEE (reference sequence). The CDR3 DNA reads TGTGCCAGCAGCCCAGGGACTAGCGGCTACAATGAGCAGTTCTTC. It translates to CASSPGTSGYNEQFF.

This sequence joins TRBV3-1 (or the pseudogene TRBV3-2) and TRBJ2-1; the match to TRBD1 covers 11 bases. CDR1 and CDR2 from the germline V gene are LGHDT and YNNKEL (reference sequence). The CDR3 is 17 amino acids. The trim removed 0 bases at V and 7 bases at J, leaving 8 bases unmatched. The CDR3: CASSQDLGTGGGNEQFF. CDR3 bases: TGTGCCAGCAGCCAAGATCTAGGGACAGGGGGGGGTAATGAGCAGTTCTTC.

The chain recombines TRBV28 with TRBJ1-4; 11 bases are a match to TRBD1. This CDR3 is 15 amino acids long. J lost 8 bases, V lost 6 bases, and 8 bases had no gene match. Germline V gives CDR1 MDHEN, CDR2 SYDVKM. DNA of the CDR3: TGTGCCAGCAGCGGTCTGGGGACAGGGGGAGAAAAACTGTTTTTT. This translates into CASSGLGTGGEKLFF.

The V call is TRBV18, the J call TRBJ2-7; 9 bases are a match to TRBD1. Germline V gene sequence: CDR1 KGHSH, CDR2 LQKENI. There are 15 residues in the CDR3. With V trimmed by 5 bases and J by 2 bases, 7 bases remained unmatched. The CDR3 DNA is TGTGCCAGCTCATTGACCCGACAGGGGGCCTACGAGCAGTACTTC. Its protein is CASSLTRQGAYEQYF.

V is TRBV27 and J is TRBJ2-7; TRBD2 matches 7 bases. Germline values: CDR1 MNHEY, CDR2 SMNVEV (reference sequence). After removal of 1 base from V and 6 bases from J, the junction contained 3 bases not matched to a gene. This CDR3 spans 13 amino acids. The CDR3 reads CASSLWRESEQYF. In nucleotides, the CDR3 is TGTGCCAGCAGTTTATGGCGGGAGAGCGAGCAGTACTTC.

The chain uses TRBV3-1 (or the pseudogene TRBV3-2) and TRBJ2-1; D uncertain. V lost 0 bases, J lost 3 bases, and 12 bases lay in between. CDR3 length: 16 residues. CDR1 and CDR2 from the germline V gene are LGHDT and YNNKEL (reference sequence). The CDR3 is CASSQDWRPNYNEQFF. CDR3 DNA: TGTGCCAGCAGCCAAGATTGGCGGCCAAACTACAATGAGCAGTTCTTC.

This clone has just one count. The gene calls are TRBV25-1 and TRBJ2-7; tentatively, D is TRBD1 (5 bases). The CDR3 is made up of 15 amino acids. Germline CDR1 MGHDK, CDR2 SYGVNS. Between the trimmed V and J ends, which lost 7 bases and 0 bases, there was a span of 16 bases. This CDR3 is CASTLGQVGSYEQYF. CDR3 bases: TGTGCCAGCACCCTAGGACAAGTCGGCTCCTACGAGCAGTACTTC.

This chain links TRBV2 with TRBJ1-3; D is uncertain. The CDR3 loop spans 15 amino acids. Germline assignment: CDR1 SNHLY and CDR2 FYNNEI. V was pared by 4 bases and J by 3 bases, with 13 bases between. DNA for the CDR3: TGTGCCAGCAGTGTTGCCCGGGTACTTGGAAACACCATATATTTT. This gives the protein CASSVARVLGNTIYF.

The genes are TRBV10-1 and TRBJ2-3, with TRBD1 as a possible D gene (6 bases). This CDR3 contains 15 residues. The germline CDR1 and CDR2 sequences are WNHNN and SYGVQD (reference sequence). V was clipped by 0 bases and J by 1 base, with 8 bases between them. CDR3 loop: CASSESAGGTDTQYF. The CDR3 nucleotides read TGCGCCAGCAGTGAGTCGGCAGGGGGCACAGATACGCAGTATTTT.

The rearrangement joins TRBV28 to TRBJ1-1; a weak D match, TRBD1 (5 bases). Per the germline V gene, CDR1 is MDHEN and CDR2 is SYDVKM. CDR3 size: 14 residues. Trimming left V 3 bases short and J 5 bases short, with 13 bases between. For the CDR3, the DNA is TGTGCCAGCAGTTTCGTCGGGGGGGGAACTGAAGCTTTCTTT. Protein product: CASSFVGGGTEAFF.

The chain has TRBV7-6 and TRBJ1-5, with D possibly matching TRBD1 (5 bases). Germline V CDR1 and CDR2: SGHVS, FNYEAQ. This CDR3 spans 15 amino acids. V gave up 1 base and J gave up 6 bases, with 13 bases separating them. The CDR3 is CASSLGLGVGQPQHF. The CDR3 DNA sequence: TGTGCCAGCAGCTTAGGATTAGGGGTGGGTCAGCCCCAGCATTTT.

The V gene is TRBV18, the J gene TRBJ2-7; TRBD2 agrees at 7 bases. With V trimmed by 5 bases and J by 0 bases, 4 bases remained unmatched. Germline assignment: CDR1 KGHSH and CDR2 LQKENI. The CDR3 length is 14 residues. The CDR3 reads CASSTTSDSYEQYF. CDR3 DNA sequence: TGTGCCAGCTCAACCACTAGCGACTCCTACGAGCAGTACTTC.

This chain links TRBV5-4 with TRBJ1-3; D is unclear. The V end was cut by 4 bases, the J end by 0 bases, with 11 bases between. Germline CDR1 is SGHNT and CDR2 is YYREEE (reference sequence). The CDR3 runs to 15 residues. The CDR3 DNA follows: TGTGCCAGCAGCCTAGCCAAGAGCTCTGGAAACACCATATATTTT. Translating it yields CASSLAKSSGNTIYF. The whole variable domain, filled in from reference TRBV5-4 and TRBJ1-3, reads ETGVTQSPTHLIKTRGQQVTLRCSSQSGHNTVSWYQQALGQGPQFIFQYYREEENGRGNFPPRFSGLQFPNYSSELNVNALELDDSALYLCASSLAKSSGNTIYFGEGSWLTVV.

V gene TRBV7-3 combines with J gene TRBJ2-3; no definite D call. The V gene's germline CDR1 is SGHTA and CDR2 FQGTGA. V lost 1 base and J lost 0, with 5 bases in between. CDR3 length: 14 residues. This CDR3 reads CASSLKASTDTQYF. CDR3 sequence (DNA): TGTGCCAGCAGCTTAAAAGCGAGCACAGATACGCAGTATTTT. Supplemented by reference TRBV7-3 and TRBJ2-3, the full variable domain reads GAGVSQTPSNKVTEKGKYVELRCDPISGHTALYWYRQSLGQGPEFLIYFQGTGAADDSGLPNDRFFAVRPEGSVSTLKIQRTERGDSAVYLCASSLKASTDTQYFGPGTRLTVL.

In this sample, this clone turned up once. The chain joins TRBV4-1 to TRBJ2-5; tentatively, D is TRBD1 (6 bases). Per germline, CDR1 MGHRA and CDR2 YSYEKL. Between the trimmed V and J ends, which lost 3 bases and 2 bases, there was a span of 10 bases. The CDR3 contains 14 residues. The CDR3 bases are TGCGCCAGCAGCCAGGACGGGACACAAGAGACCCAGTACTTC. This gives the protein CASSQDGTQETQYF.

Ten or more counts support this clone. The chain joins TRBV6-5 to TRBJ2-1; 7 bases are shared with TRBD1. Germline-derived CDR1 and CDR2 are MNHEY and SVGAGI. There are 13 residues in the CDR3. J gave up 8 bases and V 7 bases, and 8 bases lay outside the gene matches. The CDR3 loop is CASTGQEVHEQFF. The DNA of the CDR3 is TGTGCCAGCACCGGACAGGAAGTCCATGAGCAGTTCTTC.

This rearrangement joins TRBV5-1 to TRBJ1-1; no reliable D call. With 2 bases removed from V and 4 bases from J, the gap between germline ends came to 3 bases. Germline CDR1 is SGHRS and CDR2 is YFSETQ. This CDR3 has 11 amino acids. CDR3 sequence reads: CASSFGTEAFF. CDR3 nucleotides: TGCGCCAGCAGCTTCGGCACTGAAGCTTTCTTT.

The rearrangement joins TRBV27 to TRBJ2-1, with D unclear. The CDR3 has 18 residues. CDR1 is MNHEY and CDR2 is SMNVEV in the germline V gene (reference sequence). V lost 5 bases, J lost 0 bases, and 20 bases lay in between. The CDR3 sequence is CASSLNSDLRLSYNEQFF. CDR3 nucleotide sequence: TGTGCCAGCAGTCTGAATAGTGACCTACGACTCTCCTACAATGAGCAGTTCTTC.

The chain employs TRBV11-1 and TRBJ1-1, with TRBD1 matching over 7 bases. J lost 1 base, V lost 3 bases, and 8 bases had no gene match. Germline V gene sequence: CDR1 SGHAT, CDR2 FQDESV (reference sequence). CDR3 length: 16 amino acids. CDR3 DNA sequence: TGTGCCAGCAGCTTGGGGGACAGAAGAAAGAACACTGAAGCTTTCTTT. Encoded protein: CASSLGDRRKNTEAFF. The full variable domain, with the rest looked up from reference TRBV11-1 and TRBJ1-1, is EAEVAQSPRYKITEKSQAVAFWCDPISGHATLYWYRQILGQGPELLVQFQDESVVDDSQLPKDRFSAERLKGVDSTLKIQPAELGDSAMYLCASSLGDRRKNTEAFFGQGTRLTVV.

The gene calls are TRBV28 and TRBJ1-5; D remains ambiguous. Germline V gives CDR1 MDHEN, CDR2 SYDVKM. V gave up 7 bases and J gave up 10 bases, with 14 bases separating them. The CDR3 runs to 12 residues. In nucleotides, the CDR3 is TGTGCCAGCAACACCCCAGTTCTCCCCCAGCATTTT. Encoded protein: CASNTPVLPQHF.

For the CDR3, the DNA is TGTGCCAGCAGCTTAGGACTAGCATCAGATACGCAGTATTTT. Protein sequence: CASSLGLASDTQYF. This chain uses TRBV7-2 with TRBJ2-3; 7 bases line up with TRBD2. Trimming at V came to 1 base and at J to 4 bases, leaving 2 bases not matched to a gene. CDR3 size: 14 residues. Germline CDR1 SGHTA, CDR2 FQGNSA.

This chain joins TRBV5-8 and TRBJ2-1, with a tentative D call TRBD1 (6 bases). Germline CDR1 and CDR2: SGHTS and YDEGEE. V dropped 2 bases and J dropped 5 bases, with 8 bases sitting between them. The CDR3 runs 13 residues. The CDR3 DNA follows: TGTGCCAGCAGCTTTACAGGGAACAATGAGCAGTTCTTC. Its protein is CASSFTGNNEQFF.

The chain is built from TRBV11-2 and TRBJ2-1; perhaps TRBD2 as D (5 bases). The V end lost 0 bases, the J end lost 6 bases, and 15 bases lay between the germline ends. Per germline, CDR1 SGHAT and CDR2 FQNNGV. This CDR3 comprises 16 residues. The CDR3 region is CASSLDEVASLNEQFF. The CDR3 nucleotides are TGTGCCAGCAGCTTAGATGAGGTAGCGAGCCTCAATGAGCAGTTCTTC. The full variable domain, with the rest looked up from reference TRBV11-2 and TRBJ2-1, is EAGVAQSPRYKIIEKRQSVAFWCNPISGHATLYWYQQILGQGPKLLIQFQNNGVVDDSQLPKDRFSAERLKGVDSTLKIQPAKLEDSAVYLCASSLDEVASLNEQFFGPGTRLTVL.